The 14 T cell receptor beta chains below all came from one sample that was sequenced in a study of long-term antiretroviral therapy in people with HIV. The libraries were made with immunoSEQ v3.0 at survey level. Data came from immunoSEQ multiplex PCR; TCRdb stores just in-frame clones and leaves some out. The sample has 28,000 or so clones, 80% to 90% seen once; the top ten hold around 3.8%. The sequencing used unsorted PBMCs, collected 0.8 years before starting antiretroviral therapy. All receptors come from a man younger than 30 with HIV.

V gene TRBV5-1 combines with J gene TRBJ2-3, with 9 bases aligning to TRBD1. The germline CDR1 and CDR2 sequences are SGHRS and YFSETQ. The CDR3 spans 16 residues. Trimming at V came to 4 bases and at J to 2 bases, leaving 8 bases not matched to a gene. The CDR3 DNA reads as TGCGCCAGCAGCAGTACAGGGGGCACTAACACAGATACGCAGTATTTT. Translating gives CASSSTGGTNTDTQYF.

This clone was seen once. The gene calls are TRBV7-2 and TRBJ2-1, with TRBD2 identical over 8 bases. Germline trimming cut 1 base from V and 10 bases from J; bases unmatched to any gene: 9. Per the germline V gene, CDR1 is SGHTA and CDR2 is FQGNSA. The CDR3 runs 15 residues. CDR3 in amino acids: CASSLGGPPGGEQFF. In nucleotides, the CDR3 is TGTGCCAGCAGCTTAGGAGGCCCGCCGGGGGGGGAGCAGTTCTTC. Supplemented by reference TRBV7-2 and TRBJ2-1, the full variable domain reads GAGVSQSPSNKVTEKGKDVELRCDPISGHTALYWYRQSLGQGLEFLIYFQGNSAPDKSGLPSDRFSAERTGGSVSTLTIQRTQQEDSAVYLCASSLGGPPGGEQFFGPGTRLTVL.

This chain joins TRBV5-4 and TRBJ2-5; TRBD1 might be the D (6 bases). V dropped 5 bases and J dropped 5 bases, with 13 bases sitting between them. This CDR3 has 13 residues. CDR1 and CDR2 (germline): SGHNT, YYREEE (reference sequence). In nucleotides, the CDR3 is TGTGCCAGCAGTTATGACAGGTGGGAGACCCAGTACTTC. Translating it yields CASSYDRWETQYF.

This chain connects TRBV9 to TRBJ2-7, with 7 bases fitting TRBD1. Losses at the gene ends were 4 bases for V and 5 bases for J; bases not matched to a gene: 9. The germline V gene encodes CDR1 SGDLS and CDR2 YYNGEE. The CDR3 is 14 residues long. This CDR3 reads CASSPRQGRHEQYF. CDR3 in DNA: TGTGCCAGCAGCCCGAGACAGGGTCGCCACGAGCAGTACTTC. The full variable domain, in which reference TRBV9 and TRBJ2-7 provide the parts outside the CDR3, is DSGVTQTPKHLITATGQRVTLRCSPRSGDLSVYWYQQSLDQGLQFLIQYYNGEERAKGNILERFSAQQFPDLHSELNLSSLELGDSALYFCASSPRQGRHEQYFGPGTRLTVT.

The chain uses TRBV11-2 and TRBJ1-1; the D gene is possibly TRBD1 (6 bases). CDR3 size: 16 residues. V lost 2 bases, J lost 7 bases, and 20 bases lay in between. Germline lookup yields CDR1 SGHAT and CDR2 FQNNGV. The CDR3 reads CASSLLSGAADDEAFF. As DNA, the CDR3 is TGTGCCAGCAGCTTACTGTCGGGGGCAGCGGACGATGAAGCTTTCTTT.

This clone came up once. V usage is TRBV18 and J usage is TRBJ2-3; D remains ambiguous. The CDR3 totals 15 residues. Between the trimmed V and J ends, which lost 5 bases and 0 bases, there was a span of 12 bases. Germline V lookup: CDR1 KGHSH, CDR2 LQKENI. Written as DNA, the CDR3 is TGTGCCAGCTCAGCTAGGACCAGTAGCACAGATACGCAGTATTTT. It specifies CASSARTSSTDTQYF.

The rearrangement links TRBV5-1 to TRBJ1-1; D is undetermined. Germline V CDR1 and CDR2: SGHRS, YFSETQ. The CDR3 is 13 amino acids. Trimming removed 4 bases at V and 0 bases at J, with 7 bases between. The CDR3 region is CASSAGMNTEAFF. CDR3 in DNA: TGCGCCAGCAGCGCCGGAATGAACACTGAAGCTTTCTTT.

In this sample, this clone turned up once. This sequence joins TRBV7-9 and TRBJ1-1; no clear D gene. Trimming removed 4 bases at V and 10 bases at J, with 16 bases between. The CDR3 length is 13 residues. Per the germline V gene, CDR1 is SEHNR and CDR2 is FQNEAQ (reference sequence). In DNA, the CDR3 is TGTGCCAGCAGCTATACCGGGCATCGCGGAGCTTTCTTT. It yields the protein CASSYTGHRGAFF. Combining the CDR3 with reference TRBV7-9 and TRBJ1-1 gives the whole variable domain DTGVSQNPRHKITKRGQNVTFRCDPISEHNRLYWYRQTLGQGPEFLTYFQNEAQLEKSRLLSDRFSAERPKGSFSTLEIQRTEQGDSAMYLCASSYTGHRGAFFGQGTRLTVV.

This rearrangement joins TRBV30 to TRBJ2-5, with D unresolved. Germline V gives CDR1 GTSNPN, CDR2 SVGIG (reference sequence). CDR3 size: 12 residues. Trimming pared 1 base from V and 5 bases from J, leaving 8 bases between. CDR3 bases: TGTGCCTGGAGTGAACGTCGCGAGACCCAGTACTTC. Protein sequence: CAWSERRETQYF.

This rearrangement joins TRBV27 to TRBJ1-1, with a possible D match to TRBD1 (5 bases). V was pared by 3 bases and J by 4 bases, with 15 bases between. Germline lookup yields CDR1 MNHEY and CDR2 SMNVEV (reference sequence). The length of the CDR3 is 15 residues. The CDR3 spells CASSFDRRGITEAFF. CDR3 bases: TGTGCCAGCAGTTTTGATCGGCGGGGGATCACTGAAGCTTTCTTT.

V is TRBV6-5 and J is TRBJ2-1, with a possible D match to TRBD2 (6 bases). The germline V gene encodes CDR1 MNHEY and CDR2 SVGAGI. Trimming shortened V by 4 bases and J by 12 bases, and 16 bases separated the two germline ends. This CDR3 has 13 amino acids. The CDR3, as DNA: TGTGCCAGCAGTTCTCAGACTAGTCCCTGGCAGTTCTTC. Protein product: CASSSQTSPWQFF.

The chain has TRBV7-2 and TRBJ1-5; D not resolved. V was clipped by 5 bases and J by 6 bases, with 17 bases between them. CDR3 length: 15 residues. Per the germline V gene, CDR1 is SGHTA and CDR2 is FQGNSA. The CDR3 DNA sequence: TGTGCCAGCAGCCCATCAGTGAGGGTCGGTCAGCCCCAGCATTTT. Its protein product is CASSPSVRVGQPQHF.

The rearrangement links TRBV6-1 to TRBJ2-1, with D uncertain. Trimming took 7 bases from V and 5 from J, leaving 18 bases between them. The CDR3 extends over 15 amino acids. Germline loops: CDR1 MNHNS, CDR2 SASEGT. The chain's CDR3 is CASTRKPSPDNEQFF. CDR3 sequence (DNA): TGTGCCAGCACACGAAAGCCATCCCCCGACAATGAGCAGTTCTTC.

V usage is TRBV5-5 and J usage is TRBJ2-5; the D call may be TRBD1 or TRBD2 (6 bases each). Germline V gene sequence: CDR1 SGHKS, CDR2 YYEKEE (reference sequence). Trimming shortened V by 0 bases and J by 4 bases, and 10 bases separated the two germline ends. The CDR3 has 14 amino acids. CDR3 loop: CASSLVGGGETQYF. The CDR3 DNA is TGTGCCAGCAGCTTGGTAGGGGGAGGAGAGACCCAGTACTTC.